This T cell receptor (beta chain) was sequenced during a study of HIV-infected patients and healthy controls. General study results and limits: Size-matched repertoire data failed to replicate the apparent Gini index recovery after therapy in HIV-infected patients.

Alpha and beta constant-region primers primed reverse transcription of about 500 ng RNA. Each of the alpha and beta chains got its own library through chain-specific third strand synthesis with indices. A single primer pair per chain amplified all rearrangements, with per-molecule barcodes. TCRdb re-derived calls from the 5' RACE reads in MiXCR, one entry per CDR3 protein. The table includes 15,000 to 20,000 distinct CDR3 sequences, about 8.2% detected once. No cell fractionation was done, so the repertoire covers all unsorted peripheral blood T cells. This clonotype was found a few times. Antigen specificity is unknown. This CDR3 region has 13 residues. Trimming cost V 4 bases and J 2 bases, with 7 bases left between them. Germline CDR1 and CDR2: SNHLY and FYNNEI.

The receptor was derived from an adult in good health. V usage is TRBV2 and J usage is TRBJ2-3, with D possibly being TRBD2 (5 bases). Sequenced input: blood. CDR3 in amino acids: CASSGGATDTQYF. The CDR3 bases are TGTGCCAGCAGTGGGGGAGCCACAGATACGCAGTATTTT.